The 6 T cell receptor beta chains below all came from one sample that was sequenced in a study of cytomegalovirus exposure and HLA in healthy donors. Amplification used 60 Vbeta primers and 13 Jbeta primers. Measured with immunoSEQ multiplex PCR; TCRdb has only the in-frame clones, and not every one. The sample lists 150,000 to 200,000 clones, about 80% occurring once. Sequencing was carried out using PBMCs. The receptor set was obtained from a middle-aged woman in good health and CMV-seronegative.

CDR3 loop: CASTPGQGALNTEAFF. In DNA, the CDR3 is TGCGCCAGCACTCCGGGACAGGGGGCCCTGAACACTGAAGCTTTCTTT. The rearrangement uses TRBV5-1 and TRBJ1-1; 12 nucleotides match TRBD1. The germline V gene has CDR1 SGHRS and CDR2 YFSETQ. V was pared by 6 bases and J by 0 bases, with 6 bases of the junction left unmatched. This CDR3 is 16 amino acids long.

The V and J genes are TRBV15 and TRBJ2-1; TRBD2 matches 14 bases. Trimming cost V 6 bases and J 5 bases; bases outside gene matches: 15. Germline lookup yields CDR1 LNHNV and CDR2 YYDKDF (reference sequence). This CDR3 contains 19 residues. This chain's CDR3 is CATSRLAGGFIGYDNEQFF. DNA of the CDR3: TGTGCCACCAGTAGACTAGCGGGAGGGTTCATAGGGTATGACAATGAGCAGTTCTTC.

This chain's CDR3 is CATSRDRGTSGRETQYF. The CDR3 bases are TGTGCCACCAGCAGAGATCGGGGGACTAGCGGGAGGGAGACCCAGTACTTC. The chain joins TRBV15 to TRBJ2-5; TRBD2 aligns across 15 bases. V dropped 0 bases and J dropped 5; count of bases not matched to a gene: 4. Germline lookup yields CDR1 LNHNV and CDR2 YYDKDF (reference sequence). This CDR3 comprises 17 residues.

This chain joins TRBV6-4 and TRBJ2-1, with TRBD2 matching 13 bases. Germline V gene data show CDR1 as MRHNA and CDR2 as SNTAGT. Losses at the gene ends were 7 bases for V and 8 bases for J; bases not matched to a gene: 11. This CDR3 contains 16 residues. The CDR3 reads CASTRLAGGPFDEQFF. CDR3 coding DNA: TGTGCCAGCACTCGACTAGCGGGAGGCCCTTTCGATGAGCAGTTCTTC.

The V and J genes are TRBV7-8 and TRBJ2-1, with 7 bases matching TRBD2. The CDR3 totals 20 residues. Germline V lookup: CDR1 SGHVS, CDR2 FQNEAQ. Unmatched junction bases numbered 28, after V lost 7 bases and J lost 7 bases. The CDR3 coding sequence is TGTGCCAGCACCCAACAAGGGGCTAGCGGTCCCCTCCTAAGGGCTAATGAGCAGTTCTTC. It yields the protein CASTQQGASGPLLRANEQFF.

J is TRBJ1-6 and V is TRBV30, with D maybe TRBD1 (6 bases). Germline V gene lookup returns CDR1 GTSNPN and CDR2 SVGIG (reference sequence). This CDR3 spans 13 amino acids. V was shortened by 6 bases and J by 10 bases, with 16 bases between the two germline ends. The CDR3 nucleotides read TGTGCCTGCCAGGGGAATCGAGGGTCACCCCTCCACTTT. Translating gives CACQGNRGSPLHF.